This TCR beta chain originates from a study of cytomegalovirus exposure and HLA in healthy donors. This PCR relied on a set of 60 Vbeta primers and 13 Jbeta primers. Some clones are missing from TCRdb's copy, which holds only in-frame ones; the method was immunoSEQ multiplex PCR. The table records 120,000 to 150,000 clones, roughly 80% of them present only once. CDR1 is SEHNR and CDR2 is FQNEAQ in the germline V gene (reference sequence). V was pared by 5 bases and J by 6 bases, with 10 bases between. CDR3 length: 12 amino acids. Sequencing input: PBMCs. This chain links TRBV7-9 with TRBJ1-1; maybe TRBD1 (6 bases). This TCR came from a middle-aged man in good health and CMV-seronegative. The CDR3 sequence is CASSPGVSEAFF. DNA of the CDR3: TGTGCCAGCAGCCCAGGGGTTTCTGAAGCTTTCTTT.